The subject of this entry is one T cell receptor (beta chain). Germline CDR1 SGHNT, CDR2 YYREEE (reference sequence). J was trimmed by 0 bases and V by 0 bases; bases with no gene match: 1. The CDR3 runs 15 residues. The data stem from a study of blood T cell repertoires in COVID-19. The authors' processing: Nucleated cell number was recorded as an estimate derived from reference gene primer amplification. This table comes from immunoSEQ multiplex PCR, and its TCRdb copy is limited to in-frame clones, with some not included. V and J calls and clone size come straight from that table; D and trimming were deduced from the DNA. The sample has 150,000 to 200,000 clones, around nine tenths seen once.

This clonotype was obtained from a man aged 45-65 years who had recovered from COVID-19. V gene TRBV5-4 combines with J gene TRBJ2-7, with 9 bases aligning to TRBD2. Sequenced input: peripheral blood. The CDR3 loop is CASSLGAGGSYEQYF. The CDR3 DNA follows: TGTGCCAGCAGCTTGGGAGCGGGGGGCTCCTACGAGCAGTACTTC.